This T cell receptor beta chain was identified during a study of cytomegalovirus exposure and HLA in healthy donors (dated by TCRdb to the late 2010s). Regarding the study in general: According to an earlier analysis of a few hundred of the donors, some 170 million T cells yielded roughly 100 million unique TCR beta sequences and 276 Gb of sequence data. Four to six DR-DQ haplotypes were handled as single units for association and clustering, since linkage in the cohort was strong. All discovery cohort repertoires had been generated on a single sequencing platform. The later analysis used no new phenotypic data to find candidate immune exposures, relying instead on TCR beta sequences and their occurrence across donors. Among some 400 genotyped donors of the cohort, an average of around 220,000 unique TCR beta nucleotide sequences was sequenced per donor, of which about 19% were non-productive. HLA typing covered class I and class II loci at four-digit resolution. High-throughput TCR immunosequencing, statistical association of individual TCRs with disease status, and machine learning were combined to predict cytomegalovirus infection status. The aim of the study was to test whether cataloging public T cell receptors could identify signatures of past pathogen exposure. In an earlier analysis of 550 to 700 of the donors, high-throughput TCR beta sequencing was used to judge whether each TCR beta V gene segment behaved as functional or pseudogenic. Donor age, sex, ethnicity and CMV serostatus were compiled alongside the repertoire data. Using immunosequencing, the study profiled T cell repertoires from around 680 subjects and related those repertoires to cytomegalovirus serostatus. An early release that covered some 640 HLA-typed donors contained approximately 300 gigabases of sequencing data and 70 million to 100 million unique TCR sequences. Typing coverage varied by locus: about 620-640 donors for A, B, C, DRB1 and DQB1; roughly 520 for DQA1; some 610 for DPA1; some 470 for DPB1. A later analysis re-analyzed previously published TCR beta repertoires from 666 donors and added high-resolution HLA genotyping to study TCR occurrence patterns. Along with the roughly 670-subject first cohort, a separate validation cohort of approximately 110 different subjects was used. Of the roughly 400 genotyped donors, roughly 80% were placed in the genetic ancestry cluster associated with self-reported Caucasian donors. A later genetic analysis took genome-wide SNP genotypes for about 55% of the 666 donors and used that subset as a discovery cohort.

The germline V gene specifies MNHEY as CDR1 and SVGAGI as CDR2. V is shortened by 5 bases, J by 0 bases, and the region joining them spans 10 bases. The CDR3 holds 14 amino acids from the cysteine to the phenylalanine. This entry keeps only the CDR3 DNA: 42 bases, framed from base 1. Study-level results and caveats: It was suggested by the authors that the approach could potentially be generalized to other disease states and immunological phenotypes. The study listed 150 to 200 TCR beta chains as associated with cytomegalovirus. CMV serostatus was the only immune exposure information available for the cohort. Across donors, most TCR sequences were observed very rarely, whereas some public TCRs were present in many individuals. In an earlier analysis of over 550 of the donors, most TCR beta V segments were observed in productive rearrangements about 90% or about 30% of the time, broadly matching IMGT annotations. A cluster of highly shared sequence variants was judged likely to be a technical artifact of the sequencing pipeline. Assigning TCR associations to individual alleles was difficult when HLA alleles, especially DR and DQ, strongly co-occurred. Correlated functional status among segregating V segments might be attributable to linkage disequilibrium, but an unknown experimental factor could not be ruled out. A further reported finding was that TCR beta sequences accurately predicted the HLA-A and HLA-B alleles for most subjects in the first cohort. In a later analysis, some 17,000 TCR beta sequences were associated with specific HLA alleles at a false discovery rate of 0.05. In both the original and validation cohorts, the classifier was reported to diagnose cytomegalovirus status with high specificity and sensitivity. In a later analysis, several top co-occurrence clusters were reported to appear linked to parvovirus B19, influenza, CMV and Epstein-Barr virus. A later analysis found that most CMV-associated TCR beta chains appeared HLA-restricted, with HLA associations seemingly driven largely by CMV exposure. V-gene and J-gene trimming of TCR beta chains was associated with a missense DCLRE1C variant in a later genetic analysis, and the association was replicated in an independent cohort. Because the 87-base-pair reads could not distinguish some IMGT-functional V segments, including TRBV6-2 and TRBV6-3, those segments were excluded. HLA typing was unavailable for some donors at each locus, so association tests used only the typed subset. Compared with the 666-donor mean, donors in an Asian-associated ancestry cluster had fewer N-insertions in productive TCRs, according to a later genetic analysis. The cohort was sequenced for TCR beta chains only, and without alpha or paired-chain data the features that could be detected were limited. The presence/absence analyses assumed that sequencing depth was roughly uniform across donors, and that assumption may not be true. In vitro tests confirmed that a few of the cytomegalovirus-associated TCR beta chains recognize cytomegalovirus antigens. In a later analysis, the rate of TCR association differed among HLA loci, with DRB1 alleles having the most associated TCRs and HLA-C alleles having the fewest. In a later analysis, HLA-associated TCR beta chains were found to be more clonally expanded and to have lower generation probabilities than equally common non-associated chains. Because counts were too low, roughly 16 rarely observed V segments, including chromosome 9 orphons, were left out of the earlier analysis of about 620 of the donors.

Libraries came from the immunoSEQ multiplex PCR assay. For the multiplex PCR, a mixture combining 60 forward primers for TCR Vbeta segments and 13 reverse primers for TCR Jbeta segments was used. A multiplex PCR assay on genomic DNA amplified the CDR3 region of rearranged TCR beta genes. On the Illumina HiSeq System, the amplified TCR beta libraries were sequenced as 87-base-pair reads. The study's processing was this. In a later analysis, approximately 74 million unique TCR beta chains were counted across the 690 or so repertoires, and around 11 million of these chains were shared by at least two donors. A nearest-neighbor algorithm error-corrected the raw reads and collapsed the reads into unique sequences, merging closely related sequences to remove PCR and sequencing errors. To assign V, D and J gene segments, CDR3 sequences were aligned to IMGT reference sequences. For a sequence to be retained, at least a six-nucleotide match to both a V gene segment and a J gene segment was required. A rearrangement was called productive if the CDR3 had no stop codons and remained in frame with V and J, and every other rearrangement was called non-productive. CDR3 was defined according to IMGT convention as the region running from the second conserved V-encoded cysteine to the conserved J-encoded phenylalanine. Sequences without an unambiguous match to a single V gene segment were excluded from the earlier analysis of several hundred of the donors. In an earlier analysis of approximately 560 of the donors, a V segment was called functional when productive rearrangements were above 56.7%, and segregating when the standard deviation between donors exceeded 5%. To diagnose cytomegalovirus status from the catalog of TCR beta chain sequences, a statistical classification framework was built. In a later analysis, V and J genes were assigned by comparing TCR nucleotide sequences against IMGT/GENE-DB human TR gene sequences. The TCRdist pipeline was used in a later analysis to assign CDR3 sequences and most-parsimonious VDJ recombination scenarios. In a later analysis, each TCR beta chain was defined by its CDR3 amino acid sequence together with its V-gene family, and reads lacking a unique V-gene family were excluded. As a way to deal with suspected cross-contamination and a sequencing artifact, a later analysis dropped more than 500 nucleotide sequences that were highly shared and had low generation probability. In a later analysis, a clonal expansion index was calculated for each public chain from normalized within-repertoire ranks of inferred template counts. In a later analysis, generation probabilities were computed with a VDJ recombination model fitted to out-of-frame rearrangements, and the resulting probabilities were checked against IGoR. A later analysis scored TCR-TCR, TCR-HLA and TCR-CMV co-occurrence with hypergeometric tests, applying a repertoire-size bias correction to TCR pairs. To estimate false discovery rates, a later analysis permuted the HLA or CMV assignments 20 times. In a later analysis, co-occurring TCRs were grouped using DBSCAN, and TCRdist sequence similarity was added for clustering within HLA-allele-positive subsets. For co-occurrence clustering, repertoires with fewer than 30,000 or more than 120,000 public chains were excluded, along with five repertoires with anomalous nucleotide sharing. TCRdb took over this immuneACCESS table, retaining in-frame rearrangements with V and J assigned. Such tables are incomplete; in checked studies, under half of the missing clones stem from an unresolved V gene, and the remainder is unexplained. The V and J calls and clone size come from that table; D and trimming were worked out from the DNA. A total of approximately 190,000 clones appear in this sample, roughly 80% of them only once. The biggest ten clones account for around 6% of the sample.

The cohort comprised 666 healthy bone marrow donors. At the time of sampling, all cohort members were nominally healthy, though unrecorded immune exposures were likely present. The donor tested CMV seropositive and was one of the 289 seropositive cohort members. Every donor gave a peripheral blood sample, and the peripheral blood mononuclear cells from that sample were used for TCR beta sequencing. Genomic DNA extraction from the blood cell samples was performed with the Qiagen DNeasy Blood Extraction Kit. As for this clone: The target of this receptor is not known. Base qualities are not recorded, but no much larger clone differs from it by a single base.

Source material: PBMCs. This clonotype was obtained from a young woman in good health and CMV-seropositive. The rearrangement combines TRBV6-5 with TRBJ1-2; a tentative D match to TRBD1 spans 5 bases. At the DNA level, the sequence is TGTGCCAGCAGTACAGGCCTAGCTAACTATGGCTACACCTTC. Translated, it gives CASSTGLANYGYTF.